This T cell receptor beta chain was documented in a study of CXCR3 chemokines and chemotherapy response in bladder cancer (dated by TCRdb to between 2021 and 2024). With regard to the full study: Whether chemotherapy response in human bladder cancer was predicted by intratumoral CXCR3 chemokine system activity was examined in the study.

The library was generated by PCR. Instrument used: Illumina HiSeq 2500. The public sequencing data were trimmed at Q25 with fastp and processed into clonotypes with MiXCR by TCRdb, which kept only in-frame beta chains. Records with the same CDR3 protein are collapsed into one entry carrying the most frequent genes and DNA. In all, the sample holds approximately 13,000 distinct CDR3 sequences, and about an eighth of those were seen once. Jointly, the top ten make up 25% to 30% of the sample. Including the terminal cysteine and phenylalanine, the CDR3 comprises 15 residues. Only the CDR3 portion is preserved as DNA: 45 bases, with reading frame beginning at the first base. V and J lose 2 bases and 3 bases, and a span of 11 bases separates them. The germline V gene encodes CDR1 MNHEY and CDR2 SVGAGI. The sample holds many counts of this clonotype. Its antigen target is currently unknown. It has no much larger one-base neighbor in the sample; base qualities were not kept.

This specimen was acquired from a patient whose treatment included neoadjuvant chemotherapy. This receptor chain uses TRBV6-5 and TRBJ2-1; a weak D assignment points to TRBD2 (7 bases agree). The sequence was obtained from a human donor with bladder cancer that did not respond to neoadjuvant chemotherapy. The DNA is TGTGCCAGCAGTTACGGGAGGGGGGTCTACAATGAGCAGTTCTTC. The resulting protein is CASSYGRGVYNEQFF.